What follows describes a single T cell receptor (beta chain). Repertoires were generated with immunoSEQ multiplex PCR, while TCRdb's copy carries only in-frame clones and drops some. The sample gives roughly 300,000 clones, 86% of which show up once; around 11% is in the top ten. This entry is derived from a study of Ad26.COV2.S vaccination and SARS-CoV-2 variants. The CDR3 loop spans 15 amino acids. Trimming removed 3 bases from V and 0 bases from J, with 8 bases in between. Germline V gene lookup returns CDR1 SEHNR and CDR2 FQNEAQ (reference sequence). Treatment in this sample: around 19 received Ad26.COV2.S at low or high dose, single or two shots; about 5 received placebo; per-sample allocation not given. All samples were drawn on day 63, counting from the first vaccine or placebo injection.

Material: peripheral blood, obtained in a trial of Ad26.COV2.S vaccine versus placebo. The genes are TRBV7-9 and TRBJ2-2; the D is unclear. This clonotype was obtained from a person aged 18-60 years who received the Ad26.COV2.S COVID-19 vaccine or a placebo. CDR3 DNA: TGTGCCAGCAGCTTGCAACGAACGAACACCGGGGAGCTGTTTTTT. It codes for CASSLQRTNTGELFF.